The rows below give T cell receptor beta chains drawn from one sample of a study of response to subunit inactivated influenza vaccine. TCRdb re-called the RT-PCR reads through MiXCR, storing one row per CDR3 protein. The repertoire holds under 850,000 distinct CDR3 sequences, with less than 20% as singletons. The sample in question was PBMCs from blood, obtained roughly 5 days after vaccination. These TCRs come from a middle-aged man who received an inactivated influenza vaccine. The conserved cysteine and the conserved F or W are not part of the CDR3 here.

v_call: TRBV5-1
j_call: TRBJ2-3
cdr3_aa: ASSLVTGDTDTQY

v_call: TRBV12-3/TRBV12-4
j_call: TRBJ1-5
cdr3_aa: ASSLNRARTPQH

v_call: TRBV7-2
j_call: TRBJ2-5
cdr3_aa: ASSPNNWIQETQY

v_call: TRBV15
j_call: TRBJ1-5
cdr3_aa: ATSSSSPGQGAKPQH

v_call: TRBV29-1
j_call: TRBJ2-2
cdr3_aa: SVTGETLGELF

v_call: TRBV28
j_call: TRBJ1-1
cdr3_aa: ASGPGHGGTEAF

v_call: TRBV15
j_call: TRBJ2-2
cdr3_aa: ATSRRQGGTGELF

v_call: TRBV5-1
j_call: TRBJ2-1
cdr3_aa: ASSYPGTSGSDRYNEQF

v_call: TRBV29-1
j_call: TRBJ1-2
cdr3_aa: SVDTGGGYT

v_call: TRBV7-9
j_call: TRBJ1-3
cdr3_aa: ASSLEFNRAGNTIY

v_call: TRBV24-1
j_call: TRBJ1-2
cdr3_aa: ATSDPTVYGYT

v_call: TRBV6-6
j_call: TRBJ1-1
cdr3_aa: ASSYRGKTEAF

v_call: TRBV20-1
j_call: TRBJ2-1
cdr3_aa: SARSRQYNEQF

v_call: TRBV10-3
j_call: TRBJ2-5
cdr3_aa: AITQSRTGLETQY

v_call: TRBV10-3
j_call: TRBJ2-1
cdr3_aa: ATRDRGPYNEQF